The clone carrying this T cell receptor (beta chain) has just one count. The target antigen is unknown. This sample was taken from a study of T cell responses to AZD1222 COVID-19 vaccine. Study findings and constraints: The sample set comprised mostly white British donors with more females, and clonal diversity was possibly underestimated. Nearly half of spike-specific TCRs reportedly target variant regions that are unmutated in the B.1.351 and B.1.1.7 variants. CD4 TCRs associated with vaccination spanned spike, dominating at 160-218 and 743-854. Spike-specific TCR repertoires showed rising breadth and depth after two AZD1222 doses.

The CDR3 length is 15 residues. Germline V gene lookup returns CDR1 MNHNY and CDR2 SVGAGI (reference sequence). V gave up 5 bases and J gave up 5 bases, with 16 bases separating them. Only in-frame clones appear in the TCRdb table, and some are missing; sequencing was by immunoSEQ multiplex PCR. Here the sample spans 150,000 or so clones, roughly nine tenths being singletons. The clonotype was recovered from an adult in good health. The chain is built from TRBV6-6 and TRBJ1-5; D ambiguous. Here the sequenced sample was peripheral blood, taken on day 0 of AZD1222 vaccination. The DNA of the CDR3 is TGTGCCAGCAGTATCGGACGGATTGGGGATCAGCCCCAGCATTTT. Protein: CASSIGRIGDQPQHF.